One and the same sample provided the 31 T cell receptor beta chains below, sequenced in a study of T cell responses to AZD1222 COVID-19 vaccine. The method was immunoSEQ multiplex PCR; TCRdb's version includes in-frame clones alone and lacks a portion of them. The data contain 75,000 to 100,000 clones, about 88% of them singletons. The input for sequencing was peripheral blood, taken on day 0 of AZD1222 vaccination. The receptors derive from an adult in good health.

The chain carries TRBV27 and TRBJ2-7; D is uncertain. The CDR3 is 15 amino acids. CDR1 is MNHEY and CDR2 is SMNVEV in the germline V gene (reference sequence). Trimming left V 2 bases short and J 2 bases short, with 13 bases between. The CDR3 sequence is CASSLVSGRTYEQYF. The CDR3 bases are TGTGCCAGCAGTTTAGTATCCGGACGGACCTACGAGCAGTACTTC.

This clone was detected only a few times. This chain uses TRBV5-4 with TRBJ2-5, with TRBD2 matching 10 bases. Germline CDR1 SGHNT, CDR2 YYREEE (reference sequence). Trimming took 1 base from V and 1 from J; bases not matched to a gene: 1. The CDR3 runs to 15 residues. The CDR3 coding sequence is TGTGCCAGCAGCTTGACTAGCGGGGTCCAAGAGACCCAGTACTTC. It is translated as CASSLTSGVQETQYF.

This chain links TRBV24-1 with TRBJ1-2; possibly TRBD1 for D (5 bases). This CDR3 region has 17 residues. CDR1 is KGHDR and CDR2 is SFDVKD in the germline V gene. V was clipped by 4 bases and J by 8 bases, with 25 bases between them. This chain's CDR3 is CATSDTRAQGKGGGYTF. CDR3 in DNA: TGTGCCACCAGTGACACCAGAGCGCAGGGAAAGGGCGGCGGCTACACCTTC.

The J gene is TRBJ1-3, the V gene TRBV6-2 or TRBV6-3, with D maybe TRBD1 (6 bases). The germline CDR1 and CDR2 sequences are MNHEY and SVGEGT. V was cut by 5 bases and J by 0 bases, with 11 bases left in between. This CDR3 spans 15 amino acids. CDR3 bases: TGTGCCAGCAGTAGAGGACAGTCCTCTGGAAACACCATATATTTT. It encodes CASSRGQSSGNTIYF.

This sequence joins TRBV2 and TRBJ1-6; 8 bases match TRBD1. Trimming at V came to 5 bases and at J to 7 bases, leaving 7 bases not matched to a gene. Germline V CDR1 and CDR2: SNHLY, FYNNEI. The CDR3 has 15 amino acids. The CDR3 protein is CASSPDRGNNSPLHF. The CDR3 region has the DNA TGTGCCAGCAGTCCAGACAGGGGTAACAATTCACCCCTCCACTTT.

The CDR3 nucleotides read TGCAGTGACGCCAGGGCGGGGGGCTACACCTTC. Protein: CSDARAGGYTF. The chain combines TRBV29-1 with TRBJ1-2; TRBD1 might be the D (5 bases). This CDR3 has 11 amino acids. CDR1 is SQVTM, CDR2 ANQGSEA, per germline.

The chain has TRBV24-1 and TRBJ2-1; 14 nucleotides line up with TRBD2. CDR1 is KGHDR and CDR2 is SFDVKD in the germline V gene. Trimming cost V 4 bases and J 0 bases; bases outside gene matches: 4. This CDR3 spans 18 amino acids. The CDR3 bases are TGTGCCACCAGTGAGTCCGGGACTAGCGGGGGCTCCTACAATGAGCAGTTCTTC. Translated, it gives CATSESGTSGGSYNEQFF.

The chain employs TRBV9 and TRBJ1-3, with a weak D call TRBD1 (5 bases). Trimming removed 2 bases at V and 3 bases at J, with 6 bases between. The CDR3 sequence is 13 residues long. The germline V gene encodes CDR1 SGDLS and CDR2 YYNGEE. CDR3 nucleotide sequence: TGTGCCAGCAGCGTCCAGGGTGGAAACACCATATATTTT. This encodes CASSVQGGNTIYF.

This chain links TRBV11-2 with TRBJ2-1; 9 bases fit TRBD2. There are 15 residues in the CDR3. J lost 3 bases, V lost 6 bases, and 6 bases had no gene match. Germline V gene data show CDR1 as SGHAT and CDR2 as FQNNGV. The CDR3 DNA reads TGTGCCAGCAGACTCGCGGGGGGGTTCTACAATGAGCAGTTCTTC. This sequence encodes CASRLAGGFYNEQFF.

This rearrangement joins TRBV20-1 to TRBJ1-2; no clear D. V was shortened by 4 bases and J by 3 bases, with 6 bases between the two germline ends. Germline loops: CDR1 DFQATT, CDR2 SNEGSKA (reference sequence). The CDR3 is 11 amino acids. The CDR3 nucleotides are TGCAGTGCTAACAGCGACTATGGCTACACCTTC. As protein: CSANSDYGYTF.

The CDR3 protein is CASREDPYEKLFF. CDR3 nucleotide sequence: TGTGCCAGCAGAGAGGACCCTTATGAAAAACTGTTTTTT. The gene calls are TRBV27 and TRBJ1-4; D uncertain. V was clipped by 6 bases and J by 6 bases, with 11 bases between them. In germline, CDR1 is MNHEY, CDR2 SMNVEV (reference sequence). The CDR3 contains 13 residues.

The chain couples TRBV29-1 to TRBJ1-1; 7 bases are shared with TRBD1. CDR1 and CDR2 (germline): SQVTM, ANQGSEA. V trimming: 1 base; J trimming: 1 base; junction bases outside the gene matches: 6. The CDR3 has 15 residues. In nucleotides, the CDR3 is TGCAGCGTTGAAGTAGGCAGGGGGGCGAACACTGAAGCTTTCTTT. This codes for CSVEVGRGANTEAFF.

This sequence joins TRBV5-1 and TRBJ1-1; no clear D. The CDR3 runs to 13 residues. V was pared by 0 bases and J by 4 bases, with 7 bases between. Germline V lookup: CDR1 SGHRS, CDR2 YFSETQ. CDR3 loop: CASSLGGATEAFF. As DNA, the CDR3 is TGCGCCAGCAGCTTGGGGGGTGCCACTGAAGCTTTCTTT.

The rearrangement links TRBV23-1 to TRBJ1-5; the D is unclear. TRBV23-1 is an open reading frame whose function is uncertain. The CDR3 length is 15 residues. The V and J ends lost 7 bases and 0 bases respectively, with 13 bases between them. The CDR3 sequence is CASTVTRYSNQPQHF. In DNA form, the CDR3 reads TGCGCCAGCACCGTGACACGATATAGCAATCAGCCCCAGCATTTT.

The chain joins TRBV2 to TRBJ2-5; tentative D call: TRBD1 (5 bases). Trimming took off 7 bases at V and 3 bases at J, with 9 bases between the two ends. This CDR3 has 12 residues. The V gene's germline CDR1 is SNHLY and CDR2 FYNNEI. This CDR3 is CASMSREETQYF. For the CDR3, the DNA is TGTGCCAGCATGTCCAGGGAAGAGACCCAGTACTTC.

Only one count was recorded for this clone. V is TRBV3-1 (or the pseudogene TRBV3-2) and J is TRBJ1-6; the match to TRBD1 covers 7 bases. Germline CDR1 is LGHDT and CDR2 is YNNKEL (reference sequence). The CDR3 length is 14 residues. The V segment lost 4 bases and the J segment 7 bases; nucleotides outside the gene matches: 4. The CDR3 DNA follows: TGTGCCAGCAGCCCCCGGGGACAGAATTCACCCCTCCACTTT. It encodes CASSPRGQNSPLHF.

The chain links TRBV11-2 to TRBJ2-7, with 10 bases lining up with TRBD2. This CDR3 contains 15 residues. The germline gives CDR1 SGHAT, CDR2 FQNNGV. Trimming took 4 bases from V and 2 from J; bases not matched to a gene: 5. The DNA for the CDR3 is TGTGCCAGCAGCTACCATAGCGGGGGGACCTACGAGCAGTACTTC. This encodes CASSYHSGGTYEQYF.

The chain recombines TRBV19 with TRBJ1-2; D remains unclear. The germline CDR1 and CDR2 sequences are LNHDA and SQIVND (reference sequence). V was clipped by 4 bases and J by 4 bases, with 13 bases between them. This CDR3 is built from 14 residues. The CDR3 spells CASSRRESGYGYTF. The CDR3 DNA reads TGTGCCAGTAGTAGGAGGGAGAGTGGCTATGGCTACACCTTC.

The chain combines TRBV19 with TRBJ1-2; D gene unclear. Germline values: CDR1 LNHDA, CDR2 SQIVND (reference sequence). The CDR3 runs to 13 residues. Trimming removed 7 bases at V and 8 bases at J, with 17 bases between. DNA of the CDR3: TGTGCCAGTATCCCGGTGTCGGGCGGGGGCTACACCTTC. It codes for CASIPVSGGGYTF.

CDR3 nucleotides: TGTGCCAGTAGTCGCCCTAGGCAGCCCCAGCATTTT. It yields the protein CASSRPRQPQHF. This chain uses TRBV19 with TRBJ1-5; D unclear. CDR1 and CDR2 (germline): LNHDA, SQIVND (reference sequence). The CDR3 sequence is 12 residues long. Trimming removed 5 bases from V and 7 bases from J, with 9 bases in between.

This sequence joins TRBV2 and TRBJ2-1; D tentatively reads TRBD1 or TRBD2 (5 bases each). Trimming removed 4 bases at V and 8 bases at J, with 9 bases between. Germline V gives CDR1 SNHLY, CDR2 FYNNEI. This CDR3 is 12 amino acids long. CDR3 nucleotides: TGTGCCAGCAGTGGGGACGGCTATGAGCAGTTCTTC. Encoded protein: CASSGDGYEQFF. The complete variable domain, with remaining parts taken from reference TRBV2 and TRBJ2-1, reads EPEVTQTPSHQVTQMGQEVILRCVPISNHLYFYWYRQILGQKVEFLVSFYNNEISEKSEIFDDQFSVERPDGSNFTLKIRSTKLEDSAMYFCASSGDGYEQFFGPGTRLTVL.

The chain is built from TRBV19 and TRBJ1-2; D is uncertain. This CDR3 is 12 amino acids long. With 7 bases removed from V and 1 base from J, the gap between germline ends came to 7 bases. Germline V gene lookup returns CDR1 LNHDA and CDR2 SQIVND (reference sequence). This CDR3 reads CASNGDNYGYTF. The CDR3 region has the DNA TGTGCCAGTAACGGGGATAACTATGGCTACACCTTC. Together with reference TRBV19 and TRBJ1-2, the CDR3 gives the full variable domain: DGGITQSPKYLFRKEGQNVTLSCEQNLNHDAMYWYRQDPGQGLRLIYYSQIVNDFQKGDIAEGYSVSREKKESFPLTVTSAQKNPTAFYLCASNGDNYGYTFGSGTRLTVV.

This chain connects TRBV19 to TRBJ1-2; D possibly corresponds to TRBD1 (5 bases). V was cut by 5 bases and J by 8 bases, with 15 bases left in between. The CDR3 is made up of 13 amino acids. Germline V gene sequence: CDR1 LNHDA, CDR2 SQIVND (reference sequence). The CDR3 bases are TGTGCCAGTAGTTTACCAGACAGCCGGGGCTACACCTTC. Its translation: CASSLPDSRGYTF.

In this sample, this clone turned up once. V and J are TRBV4-1 and TRBJ1-5; 9 nucleotides match TRBD1. The CDR3 spans 16 residues. Germline CDR1 MGHRA, CDR2 YSYEKL. V gave up 0 bases and J gave up 5 bases; unmatched junction bases: 5. CDR3 amino acids: CASSQEMGQGYQPQHF. The CDR3 coding sequence is TGCGCCAGCAGCCAAGAAATGGGACAGGGATATCAGCCCCAGCATTTT.

In its sample, this clone was seen once. This chain uses TRBV29-1 with TRBJ2-5; D assignment may be TRBD1 or TRBD2 (6 bases each). V lost 1 base to trimming and J lost 4 bases, with 10 bases between them. CDR1 and CDR2 from the germline V gene are SQVTM and ANQGSEA. This CDR3 region has 13 residues. The CDR3: CSVEVGGGETQYF. The CDR3 DNA reads TGCAGCGTTGAAGTTGGAGGGGGAGAGACCCAGTACTTC.

In this sample, this clone turned up once. CDR3 sequence: CASSIGQGTGYTF. CDR3 in DNA: TGCGCCAGCAGCATAGGACAGGGAACTGGCTACACCTTC. The chain carries TRBV5-1 and TRBJ1-2; 8 bases are a match to TRBD1. This CDR3 region has 13 residues. With V trimmed by 4 bases and J by 7 bases, 6 bases remained unmatched. Germline lookup yields CDR1 SGHRS and CDR2 YFSETQ.

The CDR3 sequence: CASSEVGQGDGYTF. CDR3 bases: TGTGCCAGCAGTGAAGTAGGGCAGGGGGACGGCTACACCTTC. The V call is TRBV6-1, the J call TRBJ1-2; 7 nucleotides agree with TRBD1. There are 14 residues in the CDR3. CDR1 and CDR2 (germline): MNHNS, SASEGT. The V segment lost 1 base and the J segment 8 bases; nucleotides outside the gene matches: 7.

This chain connects TRBV7-3 to TRBJ1-1, with 7 bases aligning to TRBD1. This CDR3 has 16 amino acids. Germline V gene data show CDR1 as SGHTA and CDR2 as FQGTGA. The ends lost 5 bases at V and 2 bases at J; junction bases unmatched: 11. The CDR3 loop is CASSPNPGQPNTEAFF. CDR3 DNA: TGTGCCAGCAGCCCAAACCCGGGACAGCCAAACACTGAAGCTTTCTTT.

The rearrangement uses TRBV6-6 and TRBJ2-7; D unclear. This CDR3 has 12 residues. Germline assignment: CDR1 MNHNY and CDR2 SVGAGI (reference sequence). The ends were cut back, 7 bases at V and 5 bases at J, with 12 bases in the middle. The CDR3 reads CASTPPAHEQYF. DNA for the CDR3: TGTGCCAGCACGCCCCCAGCCCACGAGCAGTACTTC.

This chain connects TRBV20-1 to TRBJ2-7; D is possibly TRBD1 (6 bases). V was trimmed by 3 bases and J by 10 bases, leaving 13 bases between them. This CDR3 contains 11 residues. From germline, CDR1 is DFQATT and CDR2 SNEGSKA (reference sequence). The CDR3 sequence: CSASANRDQYF. CDR3 DNA: TGCAGTGCTAGCGCAAACAGGGACCAGTACTTC.

The V gene is TRBV27, the J gene TRBJ2-7, with 8 bases fitting TRBD2. CDR1 MNHEY and CDR2 SMNVEV come from the germline V gene (reference sequence). The CDR3 consists of 16 residues. The V and J ends lost 6 bases and 2 bases, in that order; junction bases with no gene match: 12. CDR3 sequence (DNA): TGTGCCAGCAGCCCCCTTGGGGCGGGGGGAACCTACGAGCAGTACTTC. Translating it yields CASSPLGAGGTYEQYF.